A selection of T cell receptor beta chains follows, all from one sample in a study of T-cell reconstitution after alpha-beta-depleted transplantation in children. TCRdb re-analysed the PCR reads in MiXCR, keeping a single row per CDR3 protein. The sample includes 210,000 or so distinct CDR3 sequences, approximately 10% of them seen just once. The starting material was PBMCs, obtained before TCRalphabeta/CD19-depleted stem cell transplant. The receptors stem from a child younger than two with acute myeloid leukemia, due to receive a stem cell transplant. Each CDR3 is given with its conserved first and last residue. A D gene is named only where the DNA matches it firmly. Size is stated for part of the rows, as once, few or many counts, or as a class when the clone is expanded.

TRBJ2-1 | TRBV7-9 | . | . | CASSPGFEQFF | TGTGCCAGCAGCCCAGGGTTTGAGCAGTTCTTC
TRBJ1-1 | TRBV29-1 | . | many | CSVVRGYTEAFF | TGCAGCGTTGTGAGGGGTTACACTGAAGCTTTCTTT
TRBJ2-7 | TRBV7-3 | TRBD2 | many | CASSSGTIGYEQYF | TGTGCCAGCAGCTCCGGGACTATTGGCTACGAGCAGTACTTC
TRBJ2-2 | TRBV7-6 | TRBD2 | many | CASFGTSGSTGELFF | TGTGCCAGCTTCGGGACTAGCGGTAGCACCGGGGAGCTGTTTTTT
TRBJ2-3 | TRBV7-9 | TRBD1 | many | CASSLGLPGQNTDTQYF | TGTGCCAGCAGCTTAGGGCTACCGGGACAGAACACAGATACGCAGTATTTT
TRBJ1-1 | TRBV20-1 | TRBD1 | many | CSARDGRGTEAFF | TGCAGTGCTAGAGACGGCAGGGGGACTGAAGCTTTCTTT
TRBJ1-1 | TRBV2 | . | many | CASRSPLNTEAFF | TGTGCCAGCAGGAGCCCGCTGAACACTGAAGCTTTCTTT
TRBJ2-7 | TRBV18 | . | . | CASSPSVYEQYF | TGTGCCAGCTCACCATCCGTCTACGAGCAGTACTTC
TRBJ2-1 | TRBV5-1 | TRBD2 | many | CASSFRTSLYNEQFF | TGCGCCAGCAGCTTCAGGACTAGCCTTTACAATGAGCAGTTCTTC
TRBJ2-1 | TRBV7-9 | TRBD2 | many | CASSSPTSGSSYNEQFF | TGTGCCAGCAGCTCACCGACTAGCGGGAGCTCCTACAATGAGCAGTTCTTC
TRBJ2-1 | TRBV20-1 | TRBD2 | many | CSARQTSGLRNEQFF | TGCAGTGCTAGACAGACTAGCGGGCTTCGCAATGAGCAGTTCTTC
TRBJ1-1 | TRBV12-3/TRBV12-4 | TRBD1 | many | CASSARGMNTEAFF | TGTGCCAGCAGTGCCAGGGGGATGAACACTGAAGCTTTCTTT
TRBJ1-2 | TRBV5-6 | . | many | CASSRDITNYGYTF | TGTGCCAGCAGCCGGGACATTACTAACTATGGCTACACCTTC
TRBJ1-1 | TRBV24-1 | TRBD1 | many | CATSDPGQGNTEAFF | TGTGCCACCAGTGACCCGGGACAGGGGAACACTGAAGCTTTCTTT
TRBJ2-3 | TRBV11-3 | TRBD2 | . | CASRGDYSTDTQYF | TGTGCCAGCAGGGGGGACTACAGCACAGATACGCAGTATTTT
TRBJ1-2 | TRBV20-1 | . | many | CSARDTGNYGYTF | TGCAGTGCTAGAGATACAGGGAACTATGGCTACACCTTC
TRBJ1-1 | TRBV7-9 | TRBD1 | many | CASSPRQGGIGAFF | TGTGCCAGCAGCCCGCGACAGGGAGGTATCGGAGCTTTCTTT
TRBJ2-2 | TRBV5-4 | TRBD1 | many | CASSATGAGRGGELFF | TGTGCCAGCAGCGCCACAGGGGCGGGCCGCGGCGGGGAGCTGTTTTTT
TRBJ1-1 | TRBV28 | TRBD1 | many | CASSPGTGLFENTEAFF | TGTGCCAGCAGTCCGGGGACAGGGTTATTCGAGAACACTGAAGCTTTCTTT
TRBJ1-2 | TRBV28 | . | . | CASSSPPGKGGYTF | TGTGCCAGCAGTTCCCCACCGGGCAAGGGTGGCTACACCTTC
TRBJ2-3 | TRBV5-5 | . | many | CASSFTYTQYF | TGTGCCAGCAGCTTCACCTATACGCAGTATTTT
TRBJ2-1 | TRBV9 | . | many | CASSVTYNEQFF | TGTGCCAGCAGCGTAACCTACAATGAGCAGTTCTTC
TRBJ1-1 | TRBV7-6 | TRBD1 | . | CASSLGQGNMDTEAFF | TGTGCCAGCAGCTTGGGACAGGGGAATATGGACACTGAAGCTTTCTTT
TRBJ2-7 | TRBV28 | TRBD2 | many | CASRRPGLVESYEQYF | TGTGCCAGCAGGAGACCGGGACTAGTAGAATCCTACGAGCAGTACTTC
TRBJ2-4 | TRBV20-1 | TRBD2 | many | CSARTSKGPKNIQYF | TGCAGTGCGCGGACTAGCAAGGGTCCCAAAAACATTCAGTACTTC
TRBJ2-7 | TRBV7-2 | . | . | CASSVDGQLYEQYF | TGTGCCAGCAGCGTCGATGGACAGCTCTACGAGCAGTACTTC
TRBJ1-2 | TRBV7-9 | TRBD1 | many | CASSLAEQGRYTF | TGTGCCAGCAGCTTAGCGGAACAGGGGCGTTACACCTTC
TRBJ2-3 | TRBV5-1 | . | many | CASSLSGLADTQYF | TGCGCCAGCAGCTTATCCGGGTTGGCAGATACGCAGTATTTT
TRBJ1-5 | TRBV12-3/TRBV12-4 | . | many | CASTRVLNQPQHF | TGTGCCAGCACTAGGGTCCTCAATCAGCCCCAGCATTTT
TRBJ2-1 | TRBV10-1 | TRBD1 | many | CATRDSTYNEQFF | TGCGCCACCAGGGACAGTACCTACAATGAGCAGTTCTTC
TRBJ2-7 | TRBV3-1 | TRBD1 | few | CASSQQKFTGDPITYEQYF | TGTGCCAGCAGCCAACAGAAGTTTACAGGGGATCCTATTACCTACGAGCAGTACTTC
TRBJ2-1 | TRBV10-3 | TRBD2 | many | CAIRTSGGENEQFF | TGTGCCATCAGAACTAGCGGGGGGGAAAATGAGCAGTTCTTC
TRBJ1-5 | TRBV19 | . | many | CASTRTRADSNQPQHF | TGTGCCAGTACTCGGACTAGGGCAGATAGCAATCAGCCCCAGCATTTT
TRBJ1-1 | TRBV20-1 | TRBD1 | many | CSARGQVNTEAFF | TGCAGTGCCCGGGGACAGGTAAACACTGAAGCTTTCTTT
TRBJ2-1 | TRBV6-6 | . | many | CASSYDVEQFF | TGTGCCAGCAGTTACGACGTTGAGCAGTTCTTC
TRBJ2-2 | TRBV7-6 | TRBD2 | . | CASRRTSGGYTGELFF | TGTGCCAGCAGGCGGACTAGCGGGGGCTACACCGGGGAGCTGTTTTTT
TRBJ2-1 | TRBV12-3/TRBV12-4 | TRBD2 | many | CASSASGLAAHNEQFF | TGTGCCAGCAGCGCATCGGGACTAGCGGCCCACAATGAGCAGTTCTTC
TRBJ1-1 | TRBV12-3/TRBV12-4 | TRBD1 | . | CASSPGTDATEAFF | TGTGCCAGCAGTCCTGGGACAGATGCGACTGAAGCTTTCTTT
TRBJ1-2 | TRBV6-2/TRBV6-3 | . | many | CASSLDSYGYTF | TGTGCCAGCAGTTTGGACAGCTATGGCTACACCTTC
TRBJ2-2 | TRBV6-2/TRBV6-3 | . | many | CASSPRRVGELFF | TGTGCCAGCAGTCCTCGGCGGGTCGGGGAGCTGTTTTTT
TRBJ1-1 | TRBV20-1 | . | many | CSAREGREMNTEAFF | TGCAGTGCTAGAGAAGGGCGGGAGATGAACACTGAAGCTTTCTTT
TRBJ2-3 | TRBV10-3 | TRBD2 | . | CAIRIAGNTDTQYF | TGTGCCATCAGGATAGCGGGAAATACAGATACGCAGTATTTT
TRBJ2-3 | TRBV7-9 | . | many | CASSLVGADTQYF | TGTGCCAGCAGCTTAGTCGGCGCAGATACGCAGTATTTT
TRBJ2-1 | TRBV5-1 | . | . | CASSSPGGPEQFF | TGCGCCAGCAGCTCCCCCGGGGGGCCTGAGCAGTTCTTC
TRBJ2-3 | TRBV29-1 | TRBD1 | many | CSVEDPMSGGTQYF | TGCAGCGTTGAAGATCCAATGTCAGGGGGCACGCAGTATTTT
TRBJ2-7 | TRBV6-1 | TRBD1 | many | CASKTGEGREQYF | TGTGCCAGCAAGACAGGGGAAGGACGGGAGCAGTACTTC
TRBJ1-1 | TRBV29-1 | TRBD1 | . | CSVARGQGARAFF | TGCAGCGTTGCTAGGGGACAGGGGGCAAGAGCTTTCTTT
TRBJ2-3 | TRBV14 | TRBD2 | . | CASSQVTSGTDTQYF | TGTGCCAGCAGCCAGGTGACTAGCGGCACAGATACGCAGTATTTT
TRBJ1-6 | TRBV19 | . | few | CASSGQDSPLHF | TGTGCCAGTAGTGGGCAAGATTCACCCCTCCACTTT
TRBJ1-6 | TRBV12-3/TRBV12-4 | . | many | CASSNGQYNSPLHF | TGTGCCAGCAGTAATGGACAATATAATTCACCCCTCCACTTT
TRBJ2-2 | TRBV14 | TRBD2 | many | CASSRTSGRPGELFF | TGTGCCAGCAGTCGGACTAGCGGGAGGCCCGGGGAGCTGTTTTTT
TRBJ1-1 | TRBV5-1 | . | many | CASSFGAVRYTEAFF | TGCGCCAGCAGCTTCGGAGCAGTTCGGTACACTGAAGCTTTCTTT
TRBJ2-7 | TRBV5-1 | TRBD2 | many | CASSPGLASHEQYF | TGCGCCAGCAGCCCGGGACTAGCTTCCCACGAGCAGTACTTC